A single sample is the source of the 27 T cell receptor beta chains below, sequenced in a study of blood T cell repertoires in COVID-19. Here immunoSEQ multiplex PCR was the method, and the copy in TCRdb shows in-frame clones only, minus some. This sample has roughly 250,000 clones, with approximately 85% found just once. Sequencing used PBMCs or T cells enriched from blood (not recorded which). All receptors derive from a young woman who had recovered from COVID-19.

The rearrangement links TRBV12-3 or TRBV12-4 to TRBJ2-7, with D perhaps matching TRBD2 (6 bases). The CDR3 has 11 amino acids. V was clipped by 4 bases and J by 6 bases, with 7 bases between them. The CDR3 sequence is CASSWGLEQYF. The CDR3 DNA reads TGTGCCAGCAGTTGGGGACTCGAGCAGTACTTC.

The J gene is TRBJ2-7, the V gene TRBV19; 7 bases agree with TRBD1. The CDR3 spans 15 residues. Trimming removed 5 bases from V and 3 bases from J; junction bases left unmatched: 10. Germline V gene lookup returns CDR1 LNHDA and CDR2 SQIVND (reference sequence). The DNA for the CDR3 is TGTGCCAGTAGTCTTCCCGGGACAGCGCTCTACGAGCAGTACTTC. Translated, it gives CASSLPGTALYEQYF.

The rearrangement links TRBV28 to TRBJ2-7; D is ambiguous. In germline, CDR1 is MDHEN, CDR2 SYDVKM. Deletions cut 3 bases from V and 8 bases from J, with 8 bases between. CDR3 length: 11 residues. The CDR3 nucleotides are TGTGCCAGCAGTTTTGAACAGCAGCAGTACTTC. Its protein product is CASSFEQQQYF.

The rearrangement links TRBV28 to TRBJ1-4, with TRBD1 as a possible D gene (6 bases). CDR3 length: 14 amino acids. Germline V CDR1 and CDR2: MDHEN, SYDVKM. V was clipped by 7 bases and J by 8 bases, with 17 bases between them. CDR3 bases: TGTGCCAGCAACCTCGACAGGTTGAGGGAAAAACTGTTTTTT. Its translation: CASNLDRLREKLFF.

The J gene is TRBJ1-1, the V gene TRBV28; D is unresolved. CDR1 MDHEN and CDR2 SYDVKM come from the germline V gene. This CDR3 region has 16 residues. V lost 5 bases to trimming and J lost 5 bases, with 21 bases between them. CDR3 sequence (DNA): TGTGCCAGCAGTCCTCAAACCCGTACAGTCTCTACTGAAGCTTTCTTT. Residues: CASSPQTRTVSTEAFF.

Only one count was recorded for this clone. The chain is built from TRBV9 and TRBJ2-1; the match to TRBD2 covers 7 bases. The CDR3 has 15 residues. The germline gives CDR1 SGDLS, CDR2 YYNGEE. Trimming took 2 bases from V and 2 from J; bases not matched to a gene: 4. CDR3 protein: CASSVSGVAYNEQFF. CDR3 sequence (DNA): TGTGCCAGCAGCGTCAGCGGGGTGGCCTACAATGAGCAGTTCTTC.

About this clone itself: The limits of the CDR3 on the DNA are not certain, so only TCRdb's listed CDR3 is given. The chain links TRBV16 to TRBJ1-1; the D call in the table, TRBD1, was not verified against the DNA. The CDR3 comprises 15 residues, both ends counted. The germline V gene has CDR1 KGHSY and CDR2 FQNENV. CDR3 protein: CASSLLWTSNTEAFF.

The chain uses TRBV10-1 and TRBJ2-7, with D possibly TRBD2 on 5 matching bases. This CDR3 contains 17 residues. V was shortened by 5 bases and J by 3 bases, with 23 bases between the two germline ends. Germline V gene data show CDR1 as WNHNN and CDR2 as SYGVQD (reference sequence). CDR3 sequence reads: CASSPGEGYPNFYEQYF. CDR3 bases: TGCGCCAGCAGTCCCGGAGAGGGCTACCCTAATTTCTACGAGCAGTACTTC.

This chain connects TRBV5-6 to TRBJ2-1; weak D call: TRBD2 (5 bases). Trimming stripped 0 bases from V and 6 bases from J, with 7 bases between. Per the germline V gene, CDR1 is SGHDT and CDR2 is YYEEEE. CDR3 length equals 13 residues. The CDR3 is CASSLGGVNEQFF. The CDR3 region has the DNA TGTGCCAGCAGCTTGGGGGGAGTCAATGAGCAGTTCTTC.

The chain joins TRBV19 to TRBJ2-1; 7 bases are a match to TRBD2. CDR1 and CDR2 from the germline V gene are LNHDA and SQIVND (reference sequence). The CDR3 length is 15 residues. V gave up 5 bases and J gave up 2 bases; unmatched junction bases: 6. The CDR3 DNA sequence: TGTGCCAGTAGTCACCTAGCGGACGCCTACAATGAGCAGTTCTTC. Its protein product is CASSHLADAYNEQFF. Filled out from reference TRBV19 and TRBJ2-1, the complete variable domain reads DGGITQSPKYLFRKEGQNVTLSCEQNLNHDAMYWYRQDPGQGLRLIYYSQIVNDFQKGDIAEGYSVSREKKESFPLTVTSAQKNPTAFYLCASSHLADAYNEQFFGPGTRLTVL.

This chain links TRBV4-1 with TRBJ2-7, with 7 bases that match TRBD1. V dropped 0 bases and J dropped 3; count of bases not matched to a gene: 8. Germline CDR1 is MGHRA and CDR2 is YSYEKL. The CDR3 extends over 16 amino acids. In DNA form, the CDR3 reads TGCGCCAGCAGCCAAGATCGGGACAGTCGAGTCTACGAGCAGTACTTC. As protein: CASSQDRDSRVYEQYF.

The chain uses TRBV7-2 and TRBJ2-7; possibly TRBD1 for D (7 bases). The length of the CDR3 is 15 residues. Germline CDR1 and CDR2: SGHTA and FQGNSA. The V end was cut by 1 base, the J end by 2 bases, with 12 bases between. The CDR3 protein is CASSLVGGQTYEQYF. DNA for the CDR3: TGTGCCAGCAGCTTAGTGGGGGGACAGACCTACGAGCAGTACTTC.

This clone was detected ten times or more. V usage is TRBV3-1 (or the pseudogene TRBV3-2) and J usage is TRBJ2-1; 9 positions agree with TRBD2. J lost 6 bases, V lost 6 bases, and 6 bases had no gene match. This CDR3 has 14 amino acids. The germline gives CDR1 LGHDT, CDR2 YNNKEL (reference sequence). CDR3: CASRQTSGLNEQFF. CDR3 nucleotide sequence: TGTGCCAGCAGGCAGACTAGCGGACTCAATGAGCAGTTCTTC.

The V call is TRBV10-2, the J call TRBJ2-2, with 11 bases lining up with TRBD2. V shed 6 bases, J shed 6 bases, and the junction held 9 bases outside the gene matches. The germline CDR1 and CDR2 sequences are WSHSY and SAAADI. The CDR3 length is 16 residues. CDR3 DNA: TGCGCCAGCAGGGCAACTAGCGGGAGTTTCGCCGGGGAGCTGTTTTTT. Protein product: CASRATSGSFAGELFF.

This chain connects TRBV15 to TRBJ1-1; no clear D. This CDR3 contains 14 residues. V was pared by 2 bases and J by 4 bases, with 11 bases between. Germline lookup yields CDR1 LNHNV and CDR2 YYDKDF (reference sequence). The CDR3 loop is CATSRRKEGTEAFF. As DNA, the CDR3 is TGTGCCACCAGCAGACGGAAGGAGGGCACTGAAGCTTTCTTT.

The J gene is TRBJ2-5, the V gene TRBV7-8; D is perhaps TRBD2 (5 bases). From germline, CDR1 is SGHVS and CDR2 FQNEAQ. V was clipped by 6 bases and J by 4 bases, with 12 bases between them. The CDR3 is 13 amino acids. CDR3 nucleotide sequence: TGTGCCAGCAGATTCAGAGGGCCAGAGACCCAGTACTTC. Translation: CASRFRGPETQYF.

The chain has TRBV28 and TRBJ2-1; 9 nucleotides align to TRBD1. The trim removed 6 bases at V and 8 bases at J, leaving 8 bases unmatched. The CDR3 loop spans 14 amino acids. CDR1 MDHEN and CDR2 SYDVKM come from the germline V gene. CDR3: CASSKLQGADEQFF. In DNA form, the CDR3 reads TGTGCCAGCAGCAAGTTACAGGGGGCTGATGAGCAGTTCTTC.

The rearrangement joins TRBV5-5 to TRBJ2-1, with TRBD2 identical over 8 bases. The V gene end was trimmed by 7 bases and the J gene end by 2 bases; junction bases not matched to a gene: 11. The V gene's germline CDR1 is SGHKS and CDR2 YYEKEE (reference sequence). This CDR3 has 16 residues. Here the CDR3 reads CASGALRGATYNEQFF. The CDR3 DNA follows: TGTGCCAGCGGCGCCTTGCGGGGGGCCACCTACAATGAGCAGTTCTTC.

This sequence joins TRBV18 and TRBJ2-1, with 10 positions matching TRBD1. V lost 3 bases and J lost 15; bases outside the gene matches: 8. Germline CDR1 KGHSH, CDR2 LQKENI. CDR3 length: 13 amino acids. The CDR3 is CASSPFVGQGMFF. DNA for the CDR3: TGTGCCAGCTCACCTTTCGTGGGACAGGGGATGTTCTTC.

This chain joins TRBV6-6 and TRBJ1-6, with TRBD1 matching 8 bases. The CDR3 consists of 14 residues. Looked up from germline, CDR1 is MNHNY and CDR2 is SVGAGI (reference sequence). After removal of 5 bases from V and 6 bases from J, the junction contained 3 bases not matched to a gene. CDR3 DNA: TGTGCCAGCAGTAGACAGGGGCCTAATTCACCCCTCCACTTT. It is translated as CASSRQGPNSPLHF.

The CDR3 here is CASSFGGGAGETQYF. For the CDR3, the DNA is TGTGCCAGCAGCTTTGGCGGGGGGGCTGGGGAGACCCAGTACTTC. This chain links TRBV7-2 with TRBJ2-5, with 9 bases matching TRBD2. Germline CDR1 reads SGHTA; CDR2 reads FQGNSA. V lost 3 bases to trimming and J lost 5 bases; unmatched junction nucleotides: 7. This CDR3 is built from 15 residues.

The J gene is TRBJ2-1, the V gene TRBV4-1; a weak D match, TRBD1 (6 bases). Looked up from germline, CDR1 is MGHRA and CDR2 is YSYEKL. CDR3 length: 15 amino acids. Trimming shortened V by 3 bases and J by 1 base, and 10 bases separated the two germline ends. The chain's CDR3 is CASSQTTGSYNEQFF. The CDR3 DNA follows: TGCGCCAGCAGCCAGACTACAGGGTCCTACAATGAGCAGTTCTTC.

The CDR3 spells CASTISPGVDEQFF. The CDR3, as DNA: TGTGCCAGCACCATATCGCCAGGGGTCGATGAGCAGTTCTTC. The chain uses TRBV6-5 and TRBJ2-1; a weak D match, TRBD1 (6 bases). V lost 7 bases to trimming and J lost 8 bases, with 18 bases between them. The germline CDR1 and CDR2 sequences are MNHEY and SVGAGI. The CDR3 extends over 14 amino acids.

This clone was seen once. The V call is TRBV28, the J call TRBJ2-2, with TRBD1 matching 7 bases. V dropped 4 bases and J dropped 0; count of bases not matched to a gene: 2. Germline V gives CDR1 MDHEN, CDR2 SYDVKM. CDR3 length equals 15 residues. CDR3 residues: CASSWGTANTGELFF. CDR3 DNA sequence: TGTGCCAGCAGTTGGGGGACAGCGAACACCGGGGAGCTGTTTTTT.

The genes are TRBV28 and TRBJ2-7; D gene ambiguous. The length of the CDR3 is 12 residues. V was cut by 2 bases and J by 3 bases, with 5 bases left in between. Germline CDR1 reads MDHEN; CDR2 reads SYDVKM. CDR3 amino acids: CASSLRVYEQYF. In DNA, the CDR3 is TGTGCCAGCAGTTTAAGAGTCTACGAGCAGTACTTC.

The V call is TRBV28, the J call TRBJ1-2; possible D gene TRBD1, 6 bases. The CDR3 is 14 residues long. Germline assignment: CDR1 MDHEN and CDR2 SYDVKM. The V end lost 7 bases, the J end lost 4 bases, and 16 bases lay between the germline ends. Here the CDR3 DNA reads TGTGCCAGCATCCAAGGAGCAGGGGCCTATGGCTACACCTTC. Translation gives CASIQGAGAYGYTF.

The CDR3 reads CASRRESWSTDTQYF. CDR3 nucleotide sequence: TGTGCCAGCAGACGAGAGAGTTGGAGCACAGATACGCAGTATTTT. V usage is TRBV27 and J usage is TRBJ2-3, with unresolved D. CDR3 length: 15 residues. Germline CDR1 is MNHEY and CDR2 is SMNVEV (reference sequence). Trimming shortened V by 6 bases and J by 0 bases, and 13 bases separated the two germline ends.